Below, 18 T cell receptor beta chains from the same sample are listed, as sequenced in a study of blood T cell repertoires in COVID-19. Libraries were prepared by immunoSEQ multiplex PCR; TCRdb keeps only in-frame clonotypes and omits some of them. The table includes over 200,000 clones, 80% to 90% detected once. The sequencing input was peripheral blood. These receptors were collected from a man aged 30-40 years with COVID-19, enrolled during active disease.

This sequence joins TRBV7-2 and TRBJ2-4; D uncertain. The CDR3 runs 15 residues. Germline V lookup: CDR1 SGHTA, CDR2 FQGNSA. Trimming took 5 bases from V and 0 from J, leaving 11 bases between them. The CDR3 loop reads CASSHDILAKNIQYF. The CDR3 nucleotides are TGTGCCAGCAGCCATGACATTCTAGCCAAAAACATTCAGTACTTC. Looking up the rest from reference TRBV7-2 and TRBJ2-4 gives the full variable domain: GAGVSQSPSNKVTEKGKDVELRCDPISGHTALYWYRQSLGQGLEFLIYFQGNSAPDKSGLPSDRFSAERTGGSVSTLTIQRTQQEDSAVYLCASSHDILAKNIQYFGAGTRLSVL.

This chain links TRBV5-1 with TRBJ2-1, with TRBD1 identical over 7 bases. With 5 bases clipped from V and 10 bases from J, the junction kept 15 bases outside the gene matches. Germline assignment: CDR1 SGHRS and CDR2 YFSETQ. This CDR3 has 15 amino acids. CDR3 sequence: CASRRNRGEDGEQFF. In nucleotides, the CDR3 is TGCGCCAGCAGAAGGAACAGGGGCGAGGACGGGGAGCAGTTCTTC.

The chain joins TRBV4-2 to TRBJ1-2, with D perhaps TRBD1 (5 bases). CDR1 and CDR2 from the germline V gene are LGHNA and YNFKEQ. Trimming cost V 0 bases and J 4 bases, with 15 bases left between them. This CDR3 has 16 residues. The CDR3 DNA sequence: TGTGCCAGCAGCCAAGATAAACAGGCCTCGGGCTATGGCTACACCTTC. Its translation is CASSQDKQASGYGYTF.

This chain joins TRBV29-1 and TRBJ1-2; tentative D call: TRBD1 (6 bases). Germline V lookup: CDR1 SQVTM, CDR2 ANQGSEA. V lost 5 bases, J lost 3 bases, and 22 bases lay in between. The length of the CDR3 is 16 residues. CDR3 bases: TGCAGCGTTTGGGGCGGAGGGGGAGGGAGGGACTATGGCTACACCTTC. It is translated as CSVWGGGGGRDYGYTF.

The chain combines TRBV28 with TRBJ1-5, with 12 positions matching TRBD1. The CDR3 spans 15 residues. Trimming took 5 bases from V and 7 from J; bases not matched to a gene: 6. CDR1 and CDR2 (germline): MDHEN, SYDVKM. Written as DNA, the CDR3 is TGTGCCAGCAGTCCCGGGACAGGGGGCTGGCAGCCCCAGCATTTT. Amino acid sequence: CASSPGTGGWQPQHF.

This clone was counted once. The V call is TRBV11-3, the J call TRBJ2-5; TRBD1 agrees at 11 bases. The CDR3 loop spans 18 amino acids. Trimming took 5 bases from V and 4 from J; bases not matched to a gene: 15. CDR1 and CDR2 (germline): SGHNT, YENEEA. CDR3 in amino acids: CASSPGRDRGTGPETQYF. CDR3 sequence (DNA): TGTGCCAGCAGCCCTGGCCGGGACAGGGGGACTGGGCCAGAGACCCAGTACTTC.

This clone showed up just once. The J gene is TRBJ1-4, the V gene TRBV27; 8 nucleotides match TRBD1. V trimming: 7 bases; J trimming: 2 bases; junction bases outside the gene matches: 3. CDR1 is MNHEY, CDR2 SMNVEV, per germline (reference sequence). The CDR3 consists of 14 residues. The CDR3 DNA follows: TGTGCCAGCACTCGGACAGGGACTAATGAAAAACTGTTTTTT. Its protein is CASTRTGTNEKLFF.

The chain employs TRBV2 and TRBJ1-1; D uncertain. This CDR3 comprises 12 residues. The V end was cut by 6 bases, the J end by 2 bases, with 7 bases between. Germline lookup yields CDR1 SNHLY and CDR2 FYNNEI. The CDR3, as DNA: TGTGCCAGCAGGGCAGATAACACTGAAGCTTTCTTT. Protein product: CASRADNTEAFF.

The chain is built from TRBV7-2 and TRBJ2-7, with 14 nucleotides matching TRBD2. The CDR3 is 17 residues long. V lost 2 bases to trimming and J lost 2 bases; unmatched junction nucleotides: 5. Germline V gene lookup returns CDR1 SGHTA and CDR2 FQGNSA. The CDR3 sequence is CASSLQGLAGDPYEQYF. CDR3 DNA sequence: TGTGCCAGCAGCTTACAGGGACTAGCGGGGGACCCCTACGAGCAGTACTTC.

The chain has TRBV6-5 and TRBJ1-3, with D perhaps matching TRBD1 (5 bases). CDR1 and CDR2 from the germline V gene are MNHEY and SVGAGI. The CDR3 consists of 15 residues. With 2 bases removed from V and 0 bases from J, the gap between germline ends came to 8 bases. CDR3 nucleotide sequence: TGTGCCAGCAGTTACCCGACAGCCTCTGGAAACACCATATATTTT. This gives the protein CASSYPTASGNTIYF.

The chain joins TRBV4-1 to TRBJ2-2; 8 bases align to TRBD1. Germline lookup yields CDR1 MGHRA and CDR2 YSYEKL. Losses at the gene ends were 0 bases for V and 8 bases for J; bases not matched to a gene: 11. This CDR3 region has 17 residues. The CDR3 DNA reads as TGCGCCAGCAGCCAAGATTTACCTCAGGGGGCGACGGGGGAGCTGTTTTTT. Encoded protein: CASSQDLPQGATGELFF.

The gene calls are TRBV13 and TRBJ1-4; possible D gene TRBD1, 6 bases. This CDR3 spans 15 amino acids. V dropped 1 base and J dropped 0 bases, with 6 bases sitting between them. CDR1 PRHDT and CDR2 FYEKMQ come from the germline V gene (reference sequence). For the CDR3, the DNA is TGTGCCAGCAGCTTAGAGGGGGCAACTAATGAAAAACTGTTTTTT. It translates to CASSLEGATNEKLFF.

Details on this clone: This CDR3 is also generated by other DNA sequences in the sample. The chain recombines TRBV12-3 or TRBV12-4 with TRBJ1-2, with D possibly being TRBD1 (5 bases). V was trimmed by 9 bases and J by 4 bases, leaving 12 bases between them. The CDR3 is 12 amino acids. The CDR3, as DNA: TGTGCCAGTAGTCTTGACAGCTATGGCTACACCTTC. It translates to CASSLDSYGYTF.

The rearrangement links TRBV7-2 to TRBJ2-7; tentative D call: TRBD1 (6 bases). The CDR3 has 16 amino acids. The V end lost 5 bases, the J end lost 2 bases, and 19 bases lay between the germline ends. Germline loops: CDR1 SGHTA, CDR2 FQGNSA. The DNA of the CDR3 is TGTGCCAGCAGCGTAACAGGGACCCCAGGGGCCTACGAGCAGTACTTC. This gives the protein CASSVTGTPGAYEQYF.

The chain joins TRBV6-2 or TRBV6-3 to TRBJ1-5; TRBD1 might be the D (6 bases). CDR1 is MNHEY and CDR2 is SVGEGT in the germline V gene. This CDR3 comprises 16 residues. V lost 1 base and J 3 bases, leaving 13 bases between the germline ends. The CDR3 reads CASSYYWAGDNQPQHF. In nucleotides, the CDR3 is TGTGCCAGCAGTTACTATTGGGCAGGGGACAATCAGCCCCAGCATTTT.

CDR3 loop: CASSFRREGNQPQHF. CDR3 nucleotide sequence: TGTGCCAGCAGTTTCCGGAGGGAGGGGAATCAGCCCCAGCATTTT. The V call is TRBV28, the J call TRBJ1-5; a weak D match, TRBD1 (5 bases). V was cut by 3 bases and J by 4 bases, with 13 bases left in between. The CDR3 spans 15 residues. Germline V gene lookup returns CDR1 MDHEN and CDR2 SYDVKM.

The genes are TRBV7-8 and TRBJ2-2, with 11 positions matching TRBD2. The CDR3 loop spans 17 amino acids. Per the germline V gene, CDR1 is SGHVS and CDR2 is FQNEAQ. Trimming at V came to 4 bases and at J to 4 bases, leaving 8 bases not matched to a gene. The CDR3 spells CASSSSLAGDITGELFF. The CDR3 coding sequence is TGTGCCAGCAGCTCCTCACTAGCGGGAGATATCACCGGGGAGCTGTTTTTT. Based on the CDR3 plus reference TRBV7-8 and TRBJ2-2, the full variable domain is GAGVSQSPRYKVAKRGQDVALRCDPISGHVSLFWYQQALGQGPEFLTYFQNEAQLDKSGLPSDRFFAERPEGSVSTLKIQRTQQEDSAVYLCASSSSLAGDITGELFFGEGSRLTVL.

The rearrangement links TRBV7-2 to TRBJ2-5; 7 positions agree with TRBD2. The CDR3 has 13 amino acids. Unmatched junction bases numbered 2, after V lost 0 bases and J lost 7 bases. Germline V CDR1 and CDR2: SGHTA, FQGNSA. Here the CDR3 reads CASSLAGGPTQYF. CDR3 nucleotide sequence: TGTGCCAGCAGCTTAGCGGGAGGGCCGACCCAGTACTTC.